The source of this T cell receptor (beta chain) is a study of CD8+ T cells in alopecia areata. The CDR3 length is 15 residues. V shed 1 base, J shed 2 bases, and the junction held 5 bases outside the gene matches. Germline V gene lookup returns CDR1 MNHEY and CDR2 SMNVEV (reference sequence). cDNA reverse transcribed from extracted RNA served as the sequencing template. The assay was immunoSEQ multiplex PCR, and TCRdb's table has in-frame clones only and misses some. This sample yields 110,000 to 150,000 clones, of which about two thirds are seen a single time; 30% to 45% belongs to the top ten. The V gene is TRBV27, the J gene TRBJ2-7; 7 bases agree with TRBD1. The sequencing input was CD8+ T cells sorted from blood. This receptor was obtained from a human donor in good health. The CDR3 sequence is CASSLLGQKTYEQYF. CDR3 DNA: TGTGCCAGCAGTTTATTGGGACAGAAAACCTACGAGCAGTACTTC.